This paragraph reports one T cell receptor beta chain. No antigen is known for it. Naive-designated CD8 cells lacked CD45RO, were positively enriched for CCR7, and omitted terminally differentiated effector memory CD45RA+ cells. The CDR3 extends over 18 amino acids. V was pared by 6 bases and J by 0 bases, with 13 bases of the junction left unmatched. Germline CDR1 is MDHEN and CDR2 is SYDVKM. The sample belongs to a study of shared clonotypes between healthy human individuals. About the study: Participating donors consisted of a couple of women and three men aged 18 to 49.

Study-wide results and caveats: Represented diversity, genetic and exposure-history alike, was limited by few donors. As a rule, naive subsets had a larger estimated richness than memory subsets.

This table comes from immunoSEQ multiplex PCR, and its TCRdb copy is limited to in-frame clones, with some not included. Of some 740,000 clones listed, 92% are singletons. The V and J genes are TRBV28 and TRBJ2-7; the match to TRBD2 covers 11 bases. The receptor was isolated from a man aged 25 to 40 in good health. Sequencing was carried out using naive CD8+ T cells sorted from blood. The CDR3 DNA is TGTGCCAGCAGCTGGACTAGCGGGTACCGAGAGGACTCCTACGAGCAGTACTTC. Residues: CASSWTSGYREDSYEQYF. The entire variable domain, with the rest obtained from reference TRBV28 and TRBJ2-7, is as follows: DVKVTQSSRYLVKRTGEKVFLECVQDMDHENMFWYRQDPGLGLRLIYFSYDVKMKEKGDIPEGYSVSREKKERFSLILESASTNQTSMYLCASSWTSGYREDSYEQYFGPGTRLTVT.